Reported below is one T cell receptor beta chain. This sample was included in a study of blood T cell repertoires in COVID-19. Turning to the study itself: Acute and convalescent COVID-19 samples came from the United States, Italy and Spain. Nucleic acid was either cDNA or gDNA, and it came from T cells, B-cell-depleted T cells, or PBMCs.

In the original workflow: Counts of nucleated cells, estimated from reference gene primer amplification, were obtained. The assay was immunoSEQ multiplex PCR, and TCRdb's table has in-frame clones only and misses some. V and J calls and clone size come straight from that table; D and trimming were deduced from the DNA. The table has roughly 96,000 clones, around 80% seen once. CDR1 and CDR2 from the germline V gene are MDHEN and SYDVKM. Trimming at V came to 2 bases and at J to 8 bases, leaving 7 bases not matched to a gene. This CDR3 region has 15 residues. The sequenced material came from peripheral blood. The TCR originated in a man older than 75 with acute or convalescent COVID-19. The rearrangement joins TRBV28 to TRBJ1-4; 8 bases fit TRBD1. CDR3 sequence: CASSLGTGGQEKLFF. In DNA, the CDR3 is TGTGCCAGCAGTTTAGGTACAGGGGGGCAAGAAAAACTGTTTTTT.